This TCR beta chain was found in a study of shared clonotypes between healthy human individuals. This CDR3 comprises 14 residues. V was cut by 6 bases and J by 9 bases, with 18 bases left in between. Per the germline V gene, CDR1 is MDHEN and CDR2 is SYDVKM. Clones were sequenced by immunoSEQ multiplex PCR, and TCRdb holds only the in-frame ones, with some missing. This sample has about half a million clones; 60% to 80% occur once, and the top ten carry about 11%. The sequence came from a woman between 35 and 50 years old in good health. Some clones in this sample may be carry-over from other donors' samples. The gene calls are TRBV28 and TRBJ2-1; D possibly uses TRBD1 or TRBD2 (5 bases each). Sequencing input: PBMCs. As DNA, the CDR3 is TGTGCCAGCAGGGCCGGGACCCGCTCGGGTGAGCAGTTCTTC. It specifies CASRAGTRSGEQFF.